The sample holds a few counts of the clone carrying this T cell receptor beta chain. No antigen is known for it. Before the COVID-19 pandemic, during about 2010-2019, CD4+ T cells were taken from unexposed donors. Isolation of CD4+ T cells took place after roughly nine days in culture. Cells permitting, SARS-CoV-2 S/N and four cold-coronavirus spikes were tested on unexposed-donor CD4+ T cells. This CDR3 region has 14 residues. CDR1 and CDR2 (germline): MDHEN, SYDVKM. Germline trimming cut 6 bases from V and 4 bases from J; bases unmatched to any gene: 6. Measured with immunoSEQ multiplex PCR; TCRdb has only the in-frame clones, and not every one. Altogether tens of thousands of clones are present, 70% to 75% being singletons, with the ten largest covering around 19%. The data originate from a study of CD4 T cells in relation to SARS-CoV-2 and coronaviruses.

Sequencing used CD4+ T cells from PBMCs, cultured in vitro. This receptor was obtained from a human donor in good health. The chain links TRBV28 to TRBJ1-2; TRBD1 agrees at 9 bases. The CDR3 DNA follows: TGTGCCAGCAGAGACAGGGGGTTGATCTATGGCTACACCTTC. Translated: CASRDRGLIYGYTF.